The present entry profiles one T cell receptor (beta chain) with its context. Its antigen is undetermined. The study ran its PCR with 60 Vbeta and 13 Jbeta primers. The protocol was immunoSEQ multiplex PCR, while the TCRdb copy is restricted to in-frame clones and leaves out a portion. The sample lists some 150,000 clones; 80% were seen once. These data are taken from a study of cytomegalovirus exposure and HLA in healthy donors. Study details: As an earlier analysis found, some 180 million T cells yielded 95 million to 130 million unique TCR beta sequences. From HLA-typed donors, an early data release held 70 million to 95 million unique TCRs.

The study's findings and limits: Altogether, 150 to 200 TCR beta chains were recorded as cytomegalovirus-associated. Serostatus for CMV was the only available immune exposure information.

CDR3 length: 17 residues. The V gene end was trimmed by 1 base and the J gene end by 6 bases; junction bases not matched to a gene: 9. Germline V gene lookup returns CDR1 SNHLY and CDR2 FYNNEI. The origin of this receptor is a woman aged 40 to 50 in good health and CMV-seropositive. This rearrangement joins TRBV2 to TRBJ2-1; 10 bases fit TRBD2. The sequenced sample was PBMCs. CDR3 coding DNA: TGTGCCAGCAGTGAAGGACAACGGCTAGCGGGGGCCAATGAGCAGTTCTTC. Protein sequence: CASSEGQRLAGANEQFF.